The 9 T cell receptor beta chains below were found in one sample sequenced in a study of cytomegalovirus exposure and HLA in healthy donors. The study ran its PCR with 60 Vbeta and 13 Jbeta primers. Some clones are missing from TCRdb's copy, which holds only in-frame ones; the method was immunoSEQ multiplex PCR. The data contain approximately 95,000 clones, about 78% of them seen just once; the ten biggest clones take up approximately 4%. Sequenced: PBMCs. The receptors were sampled from a woman aged 40-49 years in good health and CMV-seropositive.

The V gene is TRBV7-2, the J gene TRBJ1-2, with D possibly matching TRBD1 (5 bases). CDR1 and CDR2 (germline): SGHTA, FQGNSA. CDR3 length equals 16 residues. The V end was cut by 5 bases, the J end by 4 bases, with 20 bases between. The CDR3 region has the DNA TGTGCCAGCAGCCAAAACATGGGGGGGGAATTCTATGGCTACACCTTC. The encoded protein is CASSQNMGGEFYGYTF.

The rearrangement links TRBV21-1 to TRBJ2-3; the table's TRBD2 call for D was not verified on the DNA. TRBV21-1 is noted as a pseudogene. CDR3 size: 17 residues. Written as DNA, the CDR3 is TGTGCCAGCAGCAAATTAATGAGCGGGTCGTCCACAGATACGCAGTATTTT. Encoded protein: CASSKLMSGSSTDTQYF.

This clone was picked up a small number of times. This sequence joins TRBV7-6 and TRBJ2-5, with 10 bases identical to TRBD1. The CDR3 consists of 15 residues. Germline V gene sequence: CDR1 SGHVS, CDR2 FNYEAQ. V shed 5 bases, J shed 5 bases, and the junction held 8 bases outside the gene matches. The CDR3 DNA reads as TGTGCCAGCAGCCCCCTTGGGACAGGGGAGGAGACCCAGTACTTC. Its protein is CASSPLGTGEETQYF.

The chain carries TRBV28 and TRBJ2-7; TRBD2 matches 7 bases. The V and J ends lost 7 bases and 4 bases, in that order; junction bases with no gene match: 16. The CDR3 is made up of 16 amino acids. The germline V gene encodes CDR1 MDHEN and CDR2 SYDVKM. CDR3 DNA sequence: TGTGCCAGCACCATAGGGGTCGGCGGGAGTTTTTACGAGCAGTACTTC. This gives the protein CASTIGVGGSFYEQYF.

This clone has only a few counts. The gene calls are TRBV5-1 and TRBJ2-5, with 14 positions matching TRBD2. V trimming: 1 base; J trimming: 5 bases; junction bases outside the gene matches: 7. Germline V CDR1 and CDR2: SGHRS, YFSETQ. The CDR3 is 17 amino acids. The CDR3 spells CASSLTGTSGSQETQYF. The DNA of the CDR3 is TGCGCCAGCAGCTTGACCGGGACTAGCGGGAGTCAGGAGACCCAGTACTTC.

The chain has TRBV2 and TRBJ2-3, with TRBD1 matching over 9 bases. Losses at the gene ends were 6 bases for V and 3 bases for J; bases not matched to a gene: 4. Germline V CDR1 and CDR2: SNHLY, FYNNEI. The CDR3 spans 14 residues. The CDR3 sequence is CASRGQGGTDTQYF. CDR3 nucleotide sequence: TGTGCCAGCAGGGGACAGGGAGGAACAGATACGCAGTATTTT.

The chain is built from TRBV7-2 and TRBJ2-7; 8 bases are a match to TRBD2. The CDR3 length is 12 residues. The J segment lost 8 bases and the V segment lost 6 bases, leaving 6 bases of the junction unmatched. In germline, CDR1 is SGHTA, CDR2 FQGNSA. Here the CDR3 reads CASSPAGGQQYF. As DNA, the CDR3 is TGTGCCAGCAGTCCTGCGGGGGGACAGCAGTACTTC.

The rearrangement links TRBV27 to TRBJ1-2; no clear D gene. Trimming pared 2 bases from V and 4 bases from J, leaving 20 bases between. Germline values: CDR1 MNHEY, CDR2 SMNVEV (reference sequence). CDR3 length equals 17 residues. In DNA form, the CDR3 reads TGTGCCAGCAGTTTAATGAGTACCTTAGCTCAACCCTATGGCTACACCTTC. Translation: CASSLMSTLAQPYGYTF.

This clone was detected only a few times. The rearrangement links TRBV4-1 to TRBJ2-2, with D perhaps matching TRBD2 (6 bases). Deletions cut 4 bases from V and 4 bases from J, with 19 bases between. The germline V gene encodes CDR1 MGHRA and CDR2 YSYEKL. This CDR3 has 17 residues. The chain's CDR3 is CASSPSTRPSITGELFF. Written as DNA, the CDR3 is TGCGCCAGCAGCCCGTCGACTAGACCTTCTATCACCGGGGAGCTGTTTTTT.